This is a list of T cell receptor beta chains from one sample in a study of cytomegalovirus exposure and HLA in healthy donors. The method was immunoSEQ multiplex PCR; TCRdb's version includes in-frame clones alone and lacks a portion of them. The sample lists roughly 180,000 clones; approximately 80% were seen once. Sequencing used PBMCs. These receptors were taken from a girl between 5 and 17 years old in good health and CMV-seropositive. The CDR3 runs from the conserved cysteine through the conserved F or W. A D gene is named only where the DNA matches it firmly. Only part of the rows carry a size: once, few, many, or a class if the clone is expanded.

size: .; D: .; V: TRBV25-1; J: TRBJ2-1; CDR3: CASSGRGPWGEQFF; DNA: TGTGCCAGCAGTGGCAGGGGCCCCTGGGGTGAGCAGTTCTTC
size: .; D: TRBD1; V: TRBV4-1; J: TRBJ2-1; CDR3: CASSQDMDRGVYGEQFF; DNA: TGCGCCAGCAGCCAAGATATGGACAGGGGAGTGTATGGTGAGCAGTTCTTC
size: .; D: .; V: TRBV10-1; J: TRBJ2-2; CDR3: CASSESVGARTGELFF; DNA: TGCGCCAGCAGTGAGTCAGTGGGAGCGAGAACCGGGGAGCTGTTTTTT
size: .; D: .; V: TRBV30; J: TRBJ2-7; CDR3: CAWSVRWTTYEQYF; DNA: TGTGCCTGGAGTGTACGGTGGACAACCTACGAGCAGTACTTC
size: once; D: TRBD1; V: TRBV15; J: TRBJ2-5; CDR3: CATSRDLKGTGGQETQYF; DNA: TGTGCCACCAGCAGAGATTTGAAGGGGACAGGGGGCCAAGAGACCCAGTACTTC
size: once; D: TRBD1; V: TRBV29-1; J: TRBJ2-2; CDR3: CSARTGTAGELFF; DNA: TGCAGCGCCCGGACAGGGACGGCCGGGGAGCTGTTTTTT
size: .; D: TRBD1; V: TRBV27; J: TRBJ2-7; CDR3: CASSLSGTGYYEQYF; DNA: TGTGCCAGCAGTTTATCGGGGACAGGGTACTACGAGCAGTACTTC
size: .; D: TRBD2; V: TRBV11-3; J: TRBJ2-4; CDR3: CASSPREDKNIQYF; DNA: TGTGCCAGCAGCCCACGGGAGGACAAAAACATTCAGTACTTC
size: .; D: .; V: TRBV27; J: TRBJ2-1; CDR3: CASSLQGSSYNEQFF; DNA: TGTGCCAGCAGTTTGCAGGGAAGCTCCTACAATGAGCAGTTCTTC
size: .; D: .; V: TRBV5-1; J: TRBJ2-1; CDR3: CASSWGPGNNEQFF; DNA: TGCGCCAGCAGCTGGGGCCCAGGGAACAATGAGCAGTTCTTC
size: .; D: .; V: TRBV28; J: TRBJ1-1; CDR3: CASSLPTLNTEAFF; DNA: TGTGCCAGCAGTTTACCCACATTGAACACTGAAGCTTTCTTT
size: .; D: TRBD2; V: TRBV4-1; J: TRBJ2-1; CDR3: CASSQLAGEYNEQFF; DNA: TGCGCCAGCAGCCAACTAGCGGGAGAATACAATGAGCAGTTCTTC
size: .; D: TRBD1; V: TRBV25-1; J: TRBJ1-1; CDR3: CASRGDRVFVNTEAFF; DNA: TGTGCCAGCAGAGGGGACAGGGTGTTCGTTAACACTGAAGCTTTCTTT
size: few; D: .; V: TRBV2; J: TRBJ2-2; CDR3: CASRQQGSGTSNTGELFF; DNA: TGTGCCAGCAGACAACAGGGTAGTGGAACCTCAAACACCGGGGAGCTGTTTTTT
size: few; D: .; V: TRBV10-3; J: TRBJ2-7; CDR3: CAISLDGGEQYF; DNA: TGTGCCATCAGCTTAGACGGCGGCGAGCAGTACTTC
size: .; D: TRBD2; V: TRBV9; J: TRBJ2-7; CDR3: CASSVAAGASYEQYF; DNA: TGTGCCAGCAGCGTAGCAGCGGGAGCCTCCTACGAGCAGTACTTC
size: .; D: TRBD2; V: TRBV5-4; J: TRBJ2-1; CDR3: CASISLGGRWNEQFF; DNA: TGTGCCAGCATCTCCCTTGGCGGGAGGTGGAATGAGCAGTTCTTC
size: .; D: .; V: TRBV6-1; J: TRBJ2-1; CDR3: CASSLQGLRYNEQFF; DNA: TGTGCCAGCAGCCTACAGGGTCTCCGCTACAATGAGCAGTTCTTC